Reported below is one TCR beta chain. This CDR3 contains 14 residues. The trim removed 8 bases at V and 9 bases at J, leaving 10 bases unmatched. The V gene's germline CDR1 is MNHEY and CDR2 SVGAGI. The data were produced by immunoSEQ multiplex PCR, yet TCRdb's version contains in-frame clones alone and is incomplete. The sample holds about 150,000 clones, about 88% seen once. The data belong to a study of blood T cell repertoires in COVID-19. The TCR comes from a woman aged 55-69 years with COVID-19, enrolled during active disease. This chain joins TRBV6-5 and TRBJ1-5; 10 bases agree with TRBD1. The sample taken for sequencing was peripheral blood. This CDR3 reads CASRTGTGDSPQHF. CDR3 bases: TGTGCCAGCCGTACCGGGACAGGGGATTCGCCCCAGCATTTT.